This T cell receptor beta chain was observed in a study of cytomegalovirus exposure and HLA in healthy donors. Germline V gives CDR1 SGHVS, CDR2 FQNEAQ. With 5 bases removed from V and 4 bases from J, the gap between germline ends came to 18 bases. This CDR3 has 16 residues. PCR used 60 Vbeta primers and 13 Jbeta primers. TCRdb's copy holds only in-frame clones and misses some; the assay was immunoSEQ multiplex PCR. The sample contains 150,000 to 200,000 clones, around 72% of which appear only once. The sequencing sample was made of PBMCs. V gene TRBV7-8 combines with J gene TRBJ1-5; D is perhaps TRBD1 (5 bases). This TCR was recovered from a man aged 35 to 55 in good health and CMV-seropositive. CDR3 sequence (DNA): TGTGCCAGCAGCCCTACAGATCTGAACAGGAATCAGCCCCAGCATTTT. Translating gives CASSPTDLNRNQPQHF.